The clone carrying this T cell receptor beta chain has a count of ten or more. Its antigen is still unknown. This may be a read error, as it is one base from a much larger clone. Germline CDR1 reads SGHVS; CDR2 reads FQNEAQ. This CDR3 has 15 amino acids. Ophthalmopathy in the patients scored at least 3 on Clinical Activity Score and at least 4 on NOSPECS grade, lasting under 3 months. Diagnosing involved the use of clinical symptoms, serum thyroxine and TRAb, thyroid ultrasound and orbital computed tomography. This specimen comes from a study of T cells in Graves' hyperthyroidism and ophthalmopathy. RNA transcripts provided the source from which TCR beta CDR3 regions were amplified. The HTBI primer set drove a first-round RT-PCR of the TCR CDR3. TCRdb reprocessed the multiplex PCR reads via MiXCR and lists one record per CDR3 protein. Seen here are 300,000 to 350,000 distinct CDR3 sequences, 15% to 20% observed once, and the top ten hold roughly 15%.

General observations from the study: The model forecast ophthalmopathy, anticipating it by a median about 7 months before onset.

V usage is TRBV7-8 and J usage is TRBJ1-1; D perhaps matches TRBD1 (5 bases). The TCR was taken from a woman in her 40s with Graves' ophthalmopathy. Sequencing was carried out using blood. Here the CDR3 DNA reads TGTGCCGGCAGCTTACGAGGGCAGGGAGGGACTGAAGCTTTCTTT. This codes for CAGSLRGQGGTEAFF.